The 26 T cell receptor beta chains reported below all come from one sample, sequenced in a study of cytomegalovirus exposure and HLA in healthy donors. A multiplex PCR was run with 60 Vbeta primers and 13 Jbeta primers. Sequencing was performed with immunoSEQ multiplex PCR; in TCRdb, only in-frame clones are kept and a portion is missing. The sample yields under 200,000 clones, 70% to 85% seen once. The sample was PBMCs. These receptors were collected from a man in his fifties or sixties in good health and CMV-seropositive.

V usage is TRBV18 and J usage is TRBJ1-1; D might be TRBD1 (5 bases). This CDR3 spans 13 amino acids. V was shortened by 4 bases and J by 2 bases, with 8 bases between the two germline ends. Germline-derived CDR1 and CDR2 are KGHSH and LQKENI. CDR3 nucleotides: TGTGCCAGCTCACGGGGCAGTAACACTGAAGCTTTCTTT. It yields the protein CASSRGSNTEAFF.

This chain uses TRBV5-4 with TRBJ2-1; the match to TRBD2 covers 9 bases. There are 17 residues in the CDR3. The germline V gene has CDR1 SGHNT and CDR2 YYREEE (reference sequence). With 4 bases clipped from V and 5 bases from J, the junction kept 13 bases outside the gene matches. CDR3 protein: CASSRGVGLASDNEQFF. Written as DNA, the CDR3 is TGTGCCAGCAGCCGCGGGGTGGGACTAGCCAGTGACAATGAGCAGTTCTTC. The whole variable domain, filled in from reference TRBV5-4 and TRBJ2-1, reads ETGVTQSPTHLIKTRGQQVTLRCSSQSGHNTVSWYQQALGQGPQFIFQYYREEENGRGNFPPRFSGLQFPNYSSELNVNALELDDSALYLCASSRGVGLASDNEQFFGPGTRLTVL.

This clone was seen repeatedly, ten times or more. The chain carries TRBV5-5 and TRBJ2-7, with 9 bases fitting TRBD1. Germline values: CDR1 SGHKS, CDR2 YYEKEE (reference sequence). J gave up 10 bases and V 5 bases, and 10 bases lay outside the gene matches. The CDR3 has 13 amino acids. CDR3 sequence (DNA): TGTGCCAGCAGTATCGGGACAGGGACCCCACAGTACTTC. Translating gives CASSIGTGTPQYF.

V is TRBV27 and J is TRBJ2-1; 10 nucleotides match TRBD1. The V gene end was trimmed by 3 bases and the J gene end by 7 bases; junction bases not matched to a gene: 6. In germline, CDR1 is MNHEY, CDR2 SMNVEV (reference sequence). This CDR3 region has 15 residues. CDR3 nucleotide sequence: TGTGCCAGCAGTTTGGACAGGGGGAAGATGAATGAGCAGTTCTTC. This translates into CASSLDRGKMNEQFF.

This chain uses TRBV29-1 with TRBJ1-1; no firm D call. Trimming took 0 bases from V and 0 from J, leaving 11 bases between them. CDR1 SQVTM and CDR2 ANQGSEA come from the germline V gene. This CDR3 region has 15 residues. The CDR3 loop reads CSVEESGFMNTEAFF. The CDR3 DNA reads as TGCAGCGTTGAAGAATCGGGGTTCATGAACACTGAAGCTTTCTTT.

This clone appeared a single time. The chain uses TRBV2 and TRBJ1-1, with 9 bases that match TRBD1. V gave up 7 bases and J gave up 6 bases; unmatched junction bases: 12. Germline assignment: CDR1 SNHLY and CDR2 FYNNEI. This CDR3 is 15 amino acids long. CDR3 in amino acids: CASTLGQGRGSEAFF. CDR3 nucleotide sequence: TGTGCCAGCACCCTCGGACAGGGGCGAGGGTCTGAAGCTTTCTTT.

The chain is built from TRBV25-1 and TRBJ1-1; weak D call: TRBD1 (5 bases). The germline V and J ends were trimmed by 6 bases and 7 bases, with 18 bases remaining between them. The CDR3 runs 14 residues. Per the germline V gene, CDR1 is MGHDK and CDR2 is SYGVNS. CDR3 amino acids: CASSPNPDIGEAFF. DNA of the CDR3: TGTGCCAGCAGCCCAAACCCGGACATTGGTGAAGCTTTCTTT.

The rearrangement uses TRBV18 and TRBJ1-6, with 7 bases aligning to TRBD1. V shed 5 bases and J 7 bases; nucleotides not matched to a gene: 5. The CDR3 is 14 amino acids. Germline lookup yields CDR1 KGHSH and CDR2 LQKENI. This CDR3 reads CASSATGANSPLHF. CDR3 nucleotide sequence: TGTGCCAGCTCAGCTACAGGGGCGAATTCACCCCTCCACTTT.

This sequence joins TRBV2 and TRBJ2-1, with 8 bases fitting TRBD1. With V trimmed by 6 bases and J by 9 bases, 7 bases remained unmatched. Germline CDR1 is SNHLY and CDR2 is FYNNEI. The CDR3 length is 13 residues. CDR3 DNA: TGTGCCAGCAGCGAACAGGGGGGCACTGAGCAGTTCTTC. Encoded protein: CASSEQGGTEQFF. Drawing the rest from reference TRBV2 and TRBJ2-1, the complete variable domain is EPEVTQTPSHQVTQMGQEVILRCVPISNHLYFYWYRQILGQKVEFLVSFYNNEISEKSEIFDDQFSVERPDGSNFTLKIRSTKLEDSAMYFCASSEQGGTEQFFGPGTRLTVL.

The V gene is TRBV11-3, the J gene TRBJ1-6, with 11 bases matching TRBD1. V trimming: 6 bases; J trimming: 8 bases; junction bases outside the gene matches: 6. Per the germline V gene, CDR1 is SGHNT and CDR2 is YENEEA. The CDR3 runs 15 residues. The CDR3 nucleotides are TGTGCCAGCAGAGCCGGGACAGGGGGGTATTCACCCCTCCACTTT. This sequence encodes CASRAGTGGYSPLHF.

The chain is built from TRBV7-2 and TRBJ2-7; no clear D gene. V was pared by 1 base and J by 4 bases, with 5 bases between. Per germline, CDR1 SGHTA and CDR2 FQGNSA. CDR3 length: 12 residues. This CDR3 reads CASSLVGYEQYF. Here the CDR3 DNA reads TGTGCCAGCAGCTTAGTCGGTTACGAGCAGTACTTC. The variable domain in full, with the rest retrieved from reference TRBV7-2 and TRBJ2-7, is GAGVSQSPSNKVTEKGKDVELRCDPISGHTALYWYRQSLGQGLEFLIYFQGNSAPDKSGLPSDRFSAERTGGSVSTLTIQRTQQEDSAVYLCASSLVGYEQYFGPGTRLTVT.

This rearrangement joins TRBV4-2 to TRBJ2-7; perhaps TRBD2 as D (5 bases). V was clipped by 1 base and J by 2 bases, with 12 bases between them. The CDR3 length is 15 residues. Germline CDR1 reads LGHNA; CDR2 reads YNFKEQ. The CDR3 DNA follows: TGTGCCAGCAGCCAAGGCCTTAGCGCCACCTACGAGCAGTACTTC. Its translation is CASSQGLSATYEQYF.

The rearrangement uses TRBV2 and TRBJ2-2; the D gene is possibly TRBD1 (5 bases). Germline CDR1 SNHLY, CDR2 FYNNEI. The CDR3 is made up of 14 amino acids. CDR3 loop: CAILGRQRTGELFF. Written as DNA, the CDR3 is TGTGCTATATTGGGGCGACAACGTACCGGGGAGCTGTTTTTT.

V is TRBV6-5 and J is TRBJ2-1; D is uncertain. The CDR3 extends over 13 amino acids. V lost 4 bases and J 6 bases, leaving 10 bases between the germline ends. Per germline, CDR1 MNHEY and CDR2 SVGAGI. CDR3 bases: TGTGCCAGCAGTTCACCCTTCGGCAATGAGCAGTTCTTC. It codes for CASSSPFGNEQFF.

This rearrangement joins TRBV5-1 to TRBJ1-1, with TRBD1 identical over 8 bases. The germline V gene has CDR1 SGHRS and CDR2 YFSETQ. This CDR3 spans 15 amino acids. Trimming took 0 bases from V and 2 from J; bases not matched to a gene: 3. CDR3 nucleotides: TGCGCCAGCAGCTTGGTTCAGGGGGCTAACACTGAAGCTTTCTTT. Its protein is CASSLVQGANTEAFF.

The CDR3 is CASRHRARTLNPDTQYF. The CDR3 nucleotides read TGTGCCAGTAGGCACCGGGCCCGGACTCTCAACCCAGATACGCAGTATTTT. The chain recombines TRBV19 with TRBJ2-3, with D perhaps matching TRBD2 (5 bases). This CDR3 comprises 17 residues. CDR1 and CDR2 from the germline V gene are LNHDA and SQIVND (reference sequence). Trimming removed 6 bases at V and 4 bases at J, with 23 bases between. Variable domain in full (rest from reference TRBV19 and TRBJ2-3): DGGITQSPKYLFRKEGQNVTLSCEQNLNHDAMYWYRQDPGQGLRLIYYSQIVNDFQKGDIAEGYSVSREKKESFPLTVTSAQKNPTAFYLCASRHRARTLNPDTQYFGPGTRLTVL.

V and J are TRBV11-2 and TRBJ1-6; D is unresolved. Trimming stripped 3 bases from V and 7 bases from J, with 16 bases between. The CDR3 sequence is 16 residues long. Germline V gives CDR1 SGHAT, CDR2 FQNNGV. The CDR3 DNA is TGTGCCAGCAGCTTTCTCGACATCCCCTTAAATTCACCCCTCCACTTT. Translating it yields CASSFLDIPLNSPLHF.

The chain uses TRBV5-4 and TRBJ2-2; the match to TRBD1 covers 8 bases. The CDR3 is 16 residues long. V shed 3 bases and J 4 bases; nucleotides not matched to a gene: 8. Germline V gene data show CDR1 as SGHNT and CDR2 as YYREEE (reference sequence). CDR3 coding DNA: TGTGCCAGCAGCTATGACAGGGGATCGAGCACCGGGGAGCTGTTTTTT. Translated: CASSYDRGSSTGELFF.

The chain combines TRBV6-1 with TRBJ2-1; TRBD2 agrees at 10 bases. The V segment lost 9 bases and the J segment 4 bases; nucleotides outside the gene matches: 9. The CDR3 is made up of 15 amino acids. Germline assignment: CDR1 MNHNS and CDR2 SASEGT. This CDR3 reads CASRDSGGPYNEQFF. In nucleotides, the CDR3 is TGTGCCAGTCGGGATAGCGGGGGGCCTTACAATGAGCAGTTCTTC.

This clone showed up just a few times. The chain is built from TRBV19 and TRBJ2-5; the D is unclear. There are 13 residues in the CDR3. CDR1 is LNHDA and CDR2 is SQIVND in the germline V gene (reference sequence). V lost 3 bases to trimming and J lost 2 bases, with 7 bases between them. CDR3 in DNA: TGTGCCAGTAGTATCCGAGTTCAAGAGACCCAGTACTTC. Its protein is CASSIRVQETQYF. Supplemented by reference TRBV19 and TRBJ2-5, the full variable domain reads DGGITQSPKYLFRKEGQNVTLSCEQNLNHDAMYWYRQDPGQGLRLIYYSQIVNDFQKGDIAEGYSVSREKKESFPLTVTSAQKNPTAFYLCASSIRVQETQYFGPGTRLLVL.

The V and J genes are TRBV6-1 and TRBJ2-7, with D maybe TRBD2 (6 bases). Trimming removed 3 bases from V and 4 bases from J, with 10 bases in between. The CDR3 is made up of 13 amino acids. CDR1 and CDR2 from the germline V gene are MNHNS and SASEGT. The CDR3 reads CASSEEGGYEQYF. The CDR3 region has the DNA TGTGCCAGCAGTGAGGAGGGCGGGTACGAGCAGTACTTC.

The rearrangement uses TRBV11-2 and TRBJ2-1, with TRBD2 matching 13 bases. Germline CDR1 is SGHAT and CDR2 is FQNNGV. This CDR3 has 16 amino acids. The J segment lost 7 bases and the V segment lost 5 bases, leaving 8 bases of the junction unmatched. The CDR3, as DNA: TGTGCCAGCAGCCCTGTCCCGGGACTAGCGGGGAATGAGCAGTTCTTC. This sequence encodes CASSPVPGLAGNEQFF.

This clone was counted once. This sequence joins TRBV27 and TRBJ1-6; weak D call: TRBD1 (5 bases). Germline lookup yields CDR1 MNHEY and CDR2 SMNVEV (reference sequence). Trimming pared 2 bases from V and 0 bases from J, leaving 20 bases between. The CDR3 consists of 20 residues. The CDR3 loop reads CASSLIAGPSRSSYNSPLHF. The DNA of the CDR3 is TGTGCCAGCAGTTTAATCGCGGGGCCGAGTCGAAGCTCCTATAATTCACCCCTCCACTTT.

The DNA of the CDR3 is TGTGCCAGCAGTGAAGTGGGAGATTCACCCCTCCACTTT. This sequence encodes CASSEVGDSPLHF. The rearrangement uses TRBV6-5 and TRBJ1-6, with no clear D. The length of the CDR3 is 13 residues. In germline, CDR1 is MNHEY, CDR2 SVGAGI. The V and J ends lost 5 bases and 8 bases respectively, with 10 bases between them.

This rearrangement joins TRBV29-1 to TRBJ1-1, with a tentative D call TRBD1 (5 bases). V lost 5 bases and J 7 bases, leaving 11 bases between the germline ends. The CDR3 loop spans 11 amino acids. Germline CDR1 SQVTM, CDR2 ANQGSEA. The chain's CDR3 is CSVYGGLEAFF. The CDR3 DNA sequence: TGCAGCGTTTATGGGGGACTTGAAGCTTTCTTT.

The V call is TRBV5-1, the J call TRBJ1-1; D not certain. CDR1 is SGHRS, CDR2 YFSETQ, per germline. The CDR3 has 12 residues. Trimming stripped 0 bases from V and 5 bases from J, with 5 bases between. DNA of the CDR3: TGCGCCAGCAGCTTGGGAGCAACTGAAGCTTTCTTT. Its translation: CASSLGATEAFF.